The clone carrying this TCR beta chain was observed a handful of times. The data were taken from a study of blood T cell repertoires in COVID-19. Background on the study: Acute and convalescent COVID-19 specimens originated in the United States, Italy and Spain. T cells, B-cell-depleted T cells, or PBMCs provided the cDNA or gDNA that served as material.

This CDR3 contains 15 residues. CDR1 is SGHRS, CDR2 YFSETQ, per germline. Trimming left V 4 bases short and J 2 bases short, with 15 bases between. Assay used: immunoSEQ multiplex PCR; TCRdb lists only in-frame clones, some missing. The sample has 65,000 or so clones, roughly 77% seen once. The origin of this receptor is an elderly man with acute or convalescent COVID-19. Sequencing was done on a sample of peripheral blood. The chain links TRBV5-1 to TRBJ1-2; a weak D match, TRBD1 (6 bases). CDR3 protein: CASSPGGQINYGYTF. CDR3 sequence (DNA): TGCGCCAGCAGCCCTGGGGGCCAGATAAACTATGGCTACACCTTC.